These 28 T cell receptor beta chains were sequenced from one sample in a study of T cells after yellow fever vaccination. TCRdb re-called the 5' RACE reads through MiXCR, storing one row per CDR3 protein. The data show hundreds of thousands of distinct CDR3 sequences, with about 13% seen just once and around an eighth held by the top ten. The sequenced sample was PBMCs, obtained on the day of the yellow fever booster vaccination. The source of these receptors is a man aged 25-45 years who received the YFV17D yellow fever vaccine.

The V gene is TRBV10-3, the J gene TRBJ1-1, with no clear D. The V end lost 4 bases, the J end lost 2 bases, and 14 bases lay between the germline ends. Germline V lookup: CDR1 ENHRY, CDR2 SYGVKD. This CDR3 contains 15 residues. CDR3 region: CAISAIKGFNTEAFF. In DNA, the CDR3 is TGTGCCATCAGTGCGATTAAGGGATTCAACACTGAAGCTTTCTTT.

The chain links TRBV20-1 to TRBJ2-5, with D possibly being TRBD1 or TRBD2 (6 bases each). Germline CDR1 and CDR2: DFQATT and SNEGSKA (reference sequence). V lost 3 bases, J lost 2 bases, and 16 bases lay in between. This CDR3 has 15 residues. The CDR3 DNA sequence: TGCAGTGCTAGGGGCCCGGGGGCAGTTCAAGAGACCCAGTACTTC. It encodes CSARGPGAVQETQYF.

This clonotype was detected only a few times. The chain combines TRBV6-1 with TRBJ2-3; D is ambiguous. The CDR3 length is 14 residues. V lost 7 bases to trimming and J lost 4 bases, with 15 bases between them. In germline, CDR1 is MNHNS, CDR2 SASEGT. CDR3 in amino acids: CASTVSPYSDTQYF. Written as DNA, the CDR3 is TGTGCCAGCACCGTCTCGCCGTATTCAGATACGCAGTATTTT.

In its sample, this clonotype was seen a few times. The genes are TRBV11-1 and TRBJ2-2; D call uncertain. The CDR3 length is 13 residues. Germline CDR1 SGHAT, CDR2 FQDESV (reference sequence). The ends were cut back, 5 bases at V and 6 bases at J, with 10 bases in the middle. The CDR3 DNA follows: TGTGCCAGCAGCGCCATGAGGTCCGGGGAGCTGTTTTTT. Protein product: CASSAMRSGELFF.

This clonotype was found once. The chain combines TRBV7-2 with TRBJ2-7; 11 nucleotides agree with TRBD1. Per germline, CDR1 SGHTA and CDR2 FQGNSA. The CDR3 is 15 amino acids. V lost 5 bases, J lost 5 bases, and 8 bases stayed unmatched. In DNA, the CDR3 is TGTGCCAGCAGCCCGCTGGGGACAGGGGGTGACGAGCAGTACTTC. Translated: CASSPLGTGGDEQYF.

This clonotype has just a few counts. This chain uses TRBV5-1 with TRBJ2-7, with 9 bases fitting TRBD1. Germline V gives CDR1 SGHRS, CDR2 YFSETQ. V was pared by 4 bases and J by 5 bases, with 13 bases of the junction left unmatched. The CDR3 runs to 16 residues. Written as DNA, the CDR3 is TGCGCCAGCAGCCCTACCTGGGGACAGGGACTGGACGAGCAGTACTTC. Its protein product is CASSPTWGQGLDEQYF.

This sequence joins TRBV28 and TRBJ2-7; D gene unclear. The CDR3 extends over 16 amino acids. Looked up from germline, CDR1 is MDHEN and CDR2 is SYDVKM. V was cut by 4 bases and J by 4 bases, with 20 bases left in between. The CDR3 bases are TGTGCCAGCAGTTGGAAGGCCCTCGGACCTCTTTACGAGCAGTACTTC. It codes for CASSWKALGPLYEQYF.

This clonotype occurred once. The rearrangement links TRBV5-4 to TRBJ1-1; D perhaps matches TRBD1 (5 bases). Per the germline V gene, CDR1 is SGHNT and CDR2 is YYREEE (reference sequence). V was cut by 0 bases and J by 3 bases, with 18 bases left in between. This CDR3 is built from 17 residues. The CDR3: CASSLGPQGVTDTEAFF. DNA of the CDR3: TGTGCCAGCAGCTTGGGTCCCCAGGGAGTGACCGACACTGAAGCTTTCTTT.

The chain joins TRBV4-3 to TRBJ1-2, with TRBD1 matching 7 bases. There are 14 residues in the CDR3. J gave up 8 bases and V 7 bases, and 13 bases lay outside the gene matches. Germline CDR1 and CDR2: LGHNA and YSLEER. The CDR3 sequence is CASKRGQVGEGYTF. CDR3 coding DNA: TGCGCCAGCAAGAGAGGACAGGTCGGAGAGGGCTACACCTTC.

The chain links TRBV5-1 to TRBJ2-2, with D perhaps TRBD2 (6 bases). This CDR3 has 15 amino acids. Per the germline V gene, CDR1 is SGHRS and CDR2 is YFSETQ. V was cut by 7 bases and J by 3 bases, with 16 bases left in between. The CDR3 DNA is TGCGCCAGCTGGGAGGCAGGGACCCACACCGGGGAGCTGTTTTTT. Its protein is CASWEAGTHTGELFF. The whole variable domain, filled in from reference TRBV5-1 and TRBJ2-2, reads KAGVTQTPRYLIKTRGQQVTLSCSPISGHRSVSWYQQTPGQGLQFLFEYFSETQRNKGNFPGRFSGRQFSNSRSEMNVSTLELGDSALYLCASWEAGTHTGELFFGEGSRLTVL.

The sample holds a few counts of this clonotype. The V call is TRBV15, the J call TRBJ2-5; D is perhaps TRBD1 (6 bases). Trimming removed 3 bases at V and 5 bases at J, with 19 bases between. CDR3 length: 16 amino acids. The germline V gene has CDR1 LNHNV and CDR2 YYDKDF (reference sequence). The CDR3 DNA follows: TGTGCCACCAGCAGTCCTTCCGTACAGGGTTTGGAGACCCAGTACTTC. As protein: CATSSPSVQGLETQYF.

The rearrangement joins TRBV12-3 or TRBV12-4 to TRBJ2-1, with D perhaps TRBD2 (6 bases). The CDR3 is made up of 14 amino acids. The V end lost 3 bases, the J end lost 5 bases, and 11 bases lay between the germline ends. The CDR3 bases are TGTGCCAGCAGTTTCGCGGGATTCGACAATGAGCAGTTCTTC. Translation gives CASSFAGFDNEQFF.

This clonotype has ten or more counts. The J gene is TRBJ2-7, the V gene TRBV20-1, with D possibly matching TRBD2 (6 bases). CDR3 size: 13 residues. The germline gives CDR1 DFQATT, CDR2 SNEGSKA (reference sequence). The V gene lost 7 bases and the J gene lost 5 bases, with 18 bases spanning the gap. The CDR3 region has the DNA TGCAGTGGTTTGGGGGACTGGACCAACGAGCAGTACTTC. It encodes CSGLGDWTNEQYF.

This clonotype has only a few counts. The V call is TRBV6-1, the J call TRBJ1-2; 7 nucleotides line up with TRBD1. Germline CDR1 and CDR2: MNHNS and SASEGT. The CDR3 covers 13 residues. J gave up 2 bases and V 5 bases, and 2 bases lay outside the gene matches. The CDR3 loop reads CASSMGQNYGYTF. CDR3 sequence (DNA): TGTGCCAGCAGTATGGGACAGAACTATGGCTACACCTTC.

This clonotype came up a few times. CDR3 in amino acids: CASSPRGGGLAGADTQYF. DNA for the CDR3: TGTGCCAGCAGCCCCCGGGGGGGAGGACTAGCGGGAGCGGATACGCAGTATTTT. The chain uses TRBV11-2 and TRBJ2-3; 13 bases align to TRBD2. CDR1 is SGHAT and CDR2 is FQNNGV in the germline V gene. The CDR3 runs 18 residues. The junction had 14 bases not matched to a gene; V was cut back by 5 bases and J by 6 bases.

The chain recombines TRBV6-5 with TRBJ1-3; D may be TRBD1 (5 bases). V shed 0 bases and J shed 7 bases, with 10 bases lying between them. CDR1 and CDR2 from the germline V gene are MNHEY and SVGAGI. The CDR3 runs 14 residues. CDR3 nucleotide sequence: TGTGCCAGCAGTTACTCGGTGGGACGGAACACCATATATTTT. This translates into CASSYSVGRNTIYF.

The genes are TRBV9 and TRBJ2-7; D assignment may be TRBD1 or TRBD2 (5 bases each). Germline V gene lookup returns CDR1 SGDLS and CDR2 YYNGEE. V gave up 2 bases and J gave up 7 bases, with 16 bases separating them. This CDR3 spans 14 amino acids. The CDR3 loop reads CASSVRDGWGEQYF. The CDR3 DNA reads as TGTGCCAGCAGCGTCCGGGACGGGTGGGGGGAGCAGTACTTC.

This rearrangement joins TRBV12-3 or TRBV12-4 to TRBJ1-1, with TRBD1 matching over 7 bases. With V trimmed by 7 bases and J by 1 base, 6 bases remained unmatched. The CDR3 is 14 residues long. The CDR3 region is CASTSTGSNTEAFF. For the CDR3, the DNA is TGTGCCAGCACCTCGACAGGGTCGAACACTGAAGCTTTCTTT.

The table lists this clonotype with a few counts. The chain joins TRBV7-2 to TRBJ2-5; 7 nucleotides align to TRBD1. This CDR3 is 15 amino acids long. The V gene's germline CDR1 is SGHTA and CDR2 FQGNSA. Losses at the gene ends were 7 bases for V and 3 bases for J; bases not matched to a gene: 11. CDR3 nucleotides: TGTGCCAGCACCCTCGGGACAGACCAAGAAGAGACCCAGTACTTC. It codes for CASTLGTDQEETQYF.

This clonotype was picked up a small number of times. The chain recombines TRBV7-9 with TRBJ1-1; D is uncertain. The CDR3 totals 13 residues. Trimming removed 0 bases from V and 8 bases from J, with 10 bases in between. From germline, CDR1 is SEHNR and CDR2 FQNEAQ (reference sequence). Here the CDR3 DNA reads TGTGCCAGCAGCTTAGCGCCAGGCGAAGAAGCTTTCTTT. This gives the protein CASSLAPGEEAFF.

J is TRBJ2-7 and V is TRBV23-1; 7 nucleotides match TRBD1. TRBV23-1 is known as an ORF, though its function is uncertain. CDR3 length: 16 residues. The trim removed 0 bases at V and 4 bases at J, leaving 9 bases unmatched. CDR3 in amino acids: CASSQSGRNRGYEQYF. The CDR3 coding sequence is TGCGCCAGCAGTCAATCAGGGCGGAACAGGGGTTACGAGCAGTACTTC.

The V and J genes are TRBV6-5 and TRBJ2-5; D gene uncertain. The CDR3 runs to 14 residues. The V gene's germline CDR1 is MNHEY and CDR2 SVGAGI. V was clipped by 2 bases and J by 6 bases, with 13 bases between them. CDR3 sequence: CASSYGPGRQTQYF. The CDR3 nucleotides are TGTGCCAGCAGTTACGGACCCGGCAGGCAGACCCAGTACTTC.

The sample holds a few counts of this clonotype. The V call is TRBV28, the J call TRBJ2-1; D possibly corresponds to TRBD2 (5 bases). V dropped 5 bases and J dropped 10 bases, with 15 bases sitting between them. This CDR3 has 13 amino acids. Germline-derived CDR1 and CDR2 are MDHEN and SYDVKM. This chain's CDR3 is CASSLGSGPEQFF. For the CDR3, the DNA is TGTGCCAGCAGTCTAGGGAGCGGCCCCGAGCAGTTCTTC. The full variable domain, with the rest looked up from reference TRBV28 and TRBJ2-1, is DVKVTQSSRYLVKRTGEKVFLECVQDMDHENMFWYRQDPGLGLRLIYFSYDVKMKEKGDIPEGYSVSREKKERFSLILESASTNQTSMYLCASSLGSGPEQFFGPGTRLTVL.

The chain has TRBV18 and TRBJ2-7; 8 bases fit TRBD1. Per the germline V gene, CDR1 is KGHSH and CDR2 is LQKENI. Unmatched junction bases numbered 2, after V lost 1 base and J lost 0 bases. The CDR3 extends over 15 amino acids. The CDR3 DNA reads as TGTGCCAGCTCACCACGACAGGGGTCCTCCTACGAGCAGTACTTC. This translates into CASSPRQGSSYEQYF.

In DNA form, the CDR3 reads TGTGCCAGCAGCTTAGAGGGTGTCGCGGGGCTAGCGGGAGTAAACAATGAGCAGTTCTTC. It encodes CASSLEGVAGLAGVNNEQFF. The chain is built from TRBV7-3 and TRBJ2-1; TRBD2 agrees at 10 bases. Unmatched junction bases numbered 18, after V lost 2 bases and J lost 5 bases. This CDR3 has 20 residues. Germline loops: CDR1 SGHTA, CDR2 FQGTGA.

The rearrangement joins TRBV11-2 to TRBJ2-2; 14 bases agree with TRBD2. Germline assignment: CDR1 SGHAT and CDR2 FQNNGV. CDR3 length: 18 residues. Trimming removed 5 bases from V and 0 bases from J; junction bases left unmatched: 5. DNA for the CDR3: TGTGCCAGCAGCCGACTAGCGGGAGGGGGGGCGAACACCGGGGAGCTGTTTTTT. Protein product: CASSRLAGGGANTGELFF. Looking up the rest from reference TRBV11-2 and TRBJ2-2 gives the full variable domain: EAGVAQSPRYKIIEKRQSVAFWCNPISGHATLYWYQQILGQGPKLLIQFQNNGVVDDSQLPKDRFSAERLKGVDSTLKIQPAKLEDSAVYLCASSRLAGGGANTGELFFGEGSRLTVL.

This clonotype was picked up a small number of times. The rearrangement links TRBV12-3 or TRBV12-4 to TRBJ2-7; D is tentatively TRBD1 or TRBD2 (5 bases each). Between the trimmed V and J ends, which lost 0 bases and 1 base, there was a span of 13 bases. The length of the CDR3 is 16 residues. CDR3 DNA: TGTGCCAGCAGTTTAGCGCTGGGGGAGTTGTCCTACGAGCAGTACTTC. This encodes CASSLALGELSYEQYF.

In its sample, this clonotype was seen once. This chain uses TRBV29-1 with TRBJ1-1; possible D gene TRBD1, 6 bases. The CDR3 extends over 13 amino acids. Germline V CDR1 and CDR2: SQVTM, ANQGSEA. The V end lost 4 bases, the J end lost 4 bases, and 13 bases lay between the germline ends. CDR3 DNA sequence: TGCAGCGTTGGGCAGGGGTCGTTCACTGAAGCTTTCTTT. As protein: CSVGQGSFTEAFF.